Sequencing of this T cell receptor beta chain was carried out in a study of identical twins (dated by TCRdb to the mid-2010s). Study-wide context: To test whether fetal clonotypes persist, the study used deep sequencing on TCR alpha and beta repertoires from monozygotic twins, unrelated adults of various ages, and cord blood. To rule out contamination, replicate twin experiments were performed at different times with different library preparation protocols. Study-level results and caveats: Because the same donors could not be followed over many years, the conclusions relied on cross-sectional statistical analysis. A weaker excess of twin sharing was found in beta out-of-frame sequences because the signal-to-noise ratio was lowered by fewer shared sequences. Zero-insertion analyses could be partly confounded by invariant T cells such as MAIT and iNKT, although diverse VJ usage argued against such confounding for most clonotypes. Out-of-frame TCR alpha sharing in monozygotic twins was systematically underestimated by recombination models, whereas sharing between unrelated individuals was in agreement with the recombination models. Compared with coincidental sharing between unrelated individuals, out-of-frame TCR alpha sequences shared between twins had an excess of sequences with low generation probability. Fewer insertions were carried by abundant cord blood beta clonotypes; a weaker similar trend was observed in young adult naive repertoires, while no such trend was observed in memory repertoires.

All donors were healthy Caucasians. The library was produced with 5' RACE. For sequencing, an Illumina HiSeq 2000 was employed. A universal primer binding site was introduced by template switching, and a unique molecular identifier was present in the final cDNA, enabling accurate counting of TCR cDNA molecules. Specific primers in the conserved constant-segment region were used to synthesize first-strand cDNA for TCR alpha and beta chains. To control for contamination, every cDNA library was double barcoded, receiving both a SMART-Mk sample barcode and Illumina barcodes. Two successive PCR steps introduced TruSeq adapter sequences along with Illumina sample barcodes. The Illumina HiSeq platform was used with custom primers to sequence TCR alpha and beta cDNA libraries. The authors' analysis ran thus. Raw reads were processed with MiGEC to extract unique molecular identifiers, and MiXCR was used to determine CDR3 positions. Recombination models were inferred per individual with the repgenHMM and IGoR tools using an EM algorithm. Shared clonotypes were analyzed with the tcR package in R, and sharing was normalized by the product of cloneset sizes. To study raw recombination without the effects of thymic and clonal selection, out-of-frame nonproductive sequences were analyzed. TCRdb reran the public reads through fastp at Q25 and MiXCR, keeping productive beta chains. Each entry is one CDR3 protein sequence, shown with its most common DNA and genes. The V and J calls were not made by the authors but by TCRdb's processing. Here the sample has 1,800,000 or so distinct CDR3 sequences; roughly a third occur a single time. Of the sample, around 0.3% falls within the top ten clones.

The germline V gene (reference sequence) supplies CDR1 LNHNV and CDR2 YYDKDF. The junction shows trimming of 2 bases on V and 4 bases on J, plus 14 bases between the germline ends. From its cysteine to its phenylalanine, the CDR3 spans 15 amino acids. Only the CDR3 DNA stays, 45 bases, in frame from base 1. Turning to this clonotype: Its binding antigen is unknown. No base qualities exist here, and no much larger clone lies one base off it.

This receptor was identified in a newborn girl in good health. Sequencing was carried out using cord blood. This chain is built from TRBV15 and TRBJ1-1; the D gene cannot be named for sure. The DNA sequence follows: TGTGCCACCAGCAGACTATTTTCGAGTGGCACTGAAGCTTTCTTT. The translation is CATSRLFSSGTEAFF.